These T cell receptor beta chains were read from a single sample in a study of blood T cell repertoires in COVID-19. Repertoires were generated with immunoSEQ multiplex PCR, while TCRdb's copy carries only in-frame clones and drops some. The sample carries approximately 470,000 clones, about 85% recorded once. The sequenced sample was PBMCs or T cells enriched from blood (not recorded which). The source is a young woman who had recovered from COVID-19. CDR3s include the opening cysteine and the closing phenylalanine or tryptophan. Each record gives: V gene, D gene, clone size, J gene, CDR3 DNA, CDR3 protein. A D gene is named only where the DNA matches it firmly. Clone size appears in some rows only: once, few, many, or a class for an expanded clone.

TRBV19,TRBD1,.,TRBJ1-2,TGTGCCAGTAGTATTCGGGACAGGGAGAACTATGGCTACACCTTC,CASSIRDRENYGYTF
TRBV19,TRBD1,.,TRBJ1-6,TGTGCCAGTACCGCGGGGACAGGGGTTTCACCCCTCCACTTT,CASTAGTGVSPLHF
TRBV30,.,.,TRBJ1-3,TGTGCCTGGTCCTACTCTGGAAACACCATATATTTT,CAWSYSGNTIYF
TRBV18,.,few,TRBJ1-3,TGTGCCAGCTCACCCCTCGGCAGGGGCCAAAGCTCTGGAAACACCATATATTTT,CASSPLGRGQSSGNTIYF
TRBV29-1,TRBD1,.,TRBJ2-7,TGCAGCGTCAACAGGGGCTACGAGCAGTACTTC,CSVNRGYEQYF
TRBV2,.,.,TRBJ1-2,TGTGCCAGGGGGGGCTCGGGAGGATACGGCTACACCTTC,CARGGSGGYGYTF
TRBV24-1,TRBD1,.,TRBJ2-1,TGTGCCACCAGTGATTCGGGACAGGGGGCCTACAATGAGCAGTTCTTC,CATSDSGQGAYNEQFF
TRBV2,.,.,TRBJ1-2,TGTGCCAGCAGTGTACAGGTTACGACGAATGGCTACACCTTC,CASSVQVTTNGYTF
TRBV7-9,.,.,TRBJ1-2,TGTGCCAGCAGCTTGGGGAGGGAAGGCTATGGCTACACCTTC,CASSLGREGYGYTF
TRBV11-3,TRBD2,.,TRBJ2-3,TGTGCCAGCAGCGCCTCTCCTAGCGGGGTGGGTGATACGCAGTATTTT,CASSASPSGVGDTQYF
TRBV5-1,TRBD1,.,TRBJ2-2,TGCGCCAGCAGCTTGTTAGACAGGGCGAACACCGGGGAGCTGTTTTTT,CASSLLDRANTGELFF
TRBV6-1,.,few,TRBJ1-2,TGTGCCAGCAGTGAGCTCATCCAGGGGTATGGCTACACCTTC,CASSELIQGYGYTF
TRBV6-5,.,.,TRBJ1-2,TGTGCCAGCAGACCGACAGGAGGAGCTAACTATGGCTACACCTTC,CASRPTGGANYGYTF
TRBV5-1,TRBD2,once,TRBJ2-5,TGCGCCAGCAGCCCACGACTAGCGGGGGGCGCGGAGACCCAGTACTTC,CASSPRLAGGAETQYF
TRBV28,TRBD1,few,TRBJ1-2,TGTGCCAGCAGTTTCCCGGGACAGTTATTAGCTAACTATGGCTACACCTTC,CASSFPGQLLANYGYTF
TRBV6-5,.,.,TRBJ2-7,TGTGCCAGCAGCGTTTTCCAGGGATCCTACGAGCAGTACTTC,CASSVFQGSYEQYF
TRBV6-2/TRBV6-3,TRBD2,.,TRBJ2-5,TGTGCCAGCAGTTACCGCCGAGGAGCGGGGGGTCAAGAGACCCAGTACTTC,CASSYRRGAGGQETQYF
TRBV5-6,TRBD2,.,TRBJ2-1,TGTGCCAGCAGCTTTGGGTTCTCACTAGCGGGGGGGCAGAATGAGCAGTTCTTC,CASSFGFSLAGGQNEQFF
TRBV5-6,.,many,TRBJ1-2,TGTGCCAGCAGCTTGATCTCCAGGGACTATGGCTACACCTTC,CASSLISRDYGYTF
TRBV6-5,.,.,TRBJ1-2,TGTGCCAGCACACAGGGTTCGCAAGGCTACACCTTC,CASTQGSQGYTF
TRBV11-2,.,.,TRBJ1-2,TGTGCCAGCAGCCCCGGGGGATACTATGGCTACACCTTC,CASSPGGYYGYTF
TRBV6-1,TRBD1,.,TRBJ2-5,TGTGCCAGCAGTGATTGGGACAGGGGCGAAGAGACCCAGTACTTC,CASSDWDRGEETQYF
TRBV16,TRBD1,once,TRBJ1-2,TGTGCCAGCAGCCATGGGACAGGGAACGGCTACACCTTC,CASSHGTGNGYTF
TRBV4-1,.,.,TRBJ1-5,TGCGCCAGCAGCCAAGGGACAGTTAGCAATCAGCCCCAGCATTTT,CASSQGTVSNQPQHF
TRBV19,TRBD1,.,TRBJ1-1,TGTGCCAGTAGTATACTGGCGCCAGGGGGCCCGAACACTGAAGCTTTCTTT,CASSILAPGGPNTEAFF
TRBV21-1,.,.,TRBJ2-7,TGTGCCAGCAGCAAGAAGCGGGGGACCCATAAATACTACGAGCAGTACTTC,CASSKKRGTHKYYEQYF